This T cell receptor (beta chain) was identified during a study of blood T cell repertoires in COVID-19. Overall study context: Whether acute or convalescent, the COVID-19 samples came from the United States, Italy and Spain.

Using immunoSEQ multiplex PCR, the repertoire was profiled, and TCRdb retains in-frame clones only, with some absent. Among roughly 200,000 clones listed, around 84% were seen once. This CDR3 has 14 residues. Germline CDR1 reads MNHEY; CDR2 reads SVGAGI. Trimming took off 6 bases at V and 3 bases at J, with 12 bases between the two ends. The receptor was isolated from a man aged 80 or over with acute or convalescent COVID-19. The V call is TRBV6-5, the J call TRBJ2-1; possibly TRBD1 for D (6 bases). Material: peripheral blood. In nucleotides, the CDR3 is TGTGCCAGCAGACACAGGACAGTCTACAATGAGCAGTTCTTC. As protein: CASRHRTVYNEQFF.